One sample yielded the 15 T cell receptor beta chains listed below, sequenced in a study of tumor-infiltrating lymphocytes in primary liver carcinoma. Co-extracting RNA and DNA was done with 20-30 mg of unsorted bulk tissue as input. TCR beta cDNA was made from approximately 500 ng total RNA with a constant-region primer. Libraries of TCR beta came from three nested multiplex PCR rounds with slightly modified ARM-PCR. Two initial PCR rounds of around 9 cycles each paired TRBV1-TRBV30 forward primers with a C-beta reverse primer. TCRdb re-called the multiplex PCR reads with MiXCR, one entry per CDR3 protein. The sample lists around 70,000 distinct CDR3 sequences, approximately 74% occurring once. Material for sequencing was liver tumor tissue from sampling region 4. Subset here: tumor region T4, right-lateral pole. The receptors derive from a middle-aged man with primary liver carcinoma and hepatitis B virus infection.

Regarding this clonotype: Here the CDR3 omits its conserved ending phenylalanine or tryptophan, so a read error is the likely source. The DNA is omitted, as the CDR3 cannot be located on it reliably, and the CDR3 follows TCRdb's listing. This chain joins TRBV7-9 and TRBJ1-2; TRBD1 is the table's D call and was not checked against the DNA. The CDR3 comprises 13 residues, both ends counted. The V gene's germline CDR1 is SEHNR and CDR2 FQNEAQ (reference sequence). The CDR3 here is CASSPTGIYGYTS.

Details on this clonotype: The germline gene is not matched at one end of the junction; a read error may be the cause. The chain uses TRBV7-9 and TRBJ2-7; D ambiguous. The length of the CDR3 is 15 residues. The germline gives CDR1 SEHNR, CDR2 FQNEAQ (reference sequence). The CDR3 loop reads CDSSRAAGGTYEQYF. CDR3 coding DNA: TGTGACAGCAGTAGAGCAGCTGGTGGGACCTACGAGCAGTACTTC.

Turning to this clonotype: The junction and the germline gene differ at one end; a read error may be behind it. This chain joins TRBV6-6 and TRBJ2-3, with D possibly matching TRBD1 (6 bases). The CDR3 has 13 amino acids. Per germline, CDR1 MNHNY and CDR2 SVGAGI (reference sequence). CDR3 coding DNA: TGTGCCAACAGTTCCCCCAGGGGCGATACGCAGTATTTT. Translated: CANSSPRGDTQYF.

The chain recombines TRBV2 with TRBJ2-3, with 7 bases lining up with TRBD2. The junction had 12 bases not matched to a gene; V was cut back by 2 bases and J by 7 bases. Per germline, CDR1 SNHLY and CDR2 FYNNEI. This CDR3 has 16 residues. The CDR3 here is CASSEQGGSNPYTQYF. CDR3 DNA: TGTGCCAGCAGTGAACAAGGCGGGAGTAATCCATATACGCAGTATTTT. The full variable domain, in which reference TRBV2 and TRBJ2-3 provide the parts outside the CDR3, is EPEVTQTPSHQVTQMGQEVILRCVPISNHLYFYWYRQILGQKVEFLVSFYNNEISEKSEIFDDQFSVERPDGSNFTLKIRSTKLEDSAMYFCASSEQGGSNPYTQYFGPGTRLTVL.

This CDR3 reads CASSSTRNSYNEQFF. The CDR3 nucleotides read TGTGCCAGCAGTTCCACACGGAACTCCTACAATGAGCAGTTCTTC. This rearrangement joins TRBV25-1 to TRBJ2-1; D remains unclear. In germline, CDR1 is MGHDK, CDR2 SYGVNS. The CDR3 totals 15 residues. Trimming removed 5 bases at V and 0 bases at J, with 11 bases between. Complete variable domain (other parts from reference TRBV25-1 and TRBJ2-1): EADIYQTPRYLVIGTGKKITLECSQTMGHDKMYWYQQDPGMELHLIHYSYGVNSTEKGDLSSESTVSRIRTEHFPLTLESARPSHTSQYLCASSSTRNSYNEQFFGPGTRLTVL.

This clonotype was counted at least ten times. The chain uses TRBV28 and TRBJ2-5; unclear D gene. CDR3 length equals 14 residues. The V gene's germline CDR1 is MDHEN and CDR2 SYDVKM. The V end was cut by 2 bases, the J end by 1 base, with 8 bases between. CDR3 in DNA: TGTGCCAGCAGTTTAAGGGCAGGCCAAGAGACCCAGTACTTC. Translation gives CASSLRAGQETQYF.

On this clonotype: Germline and junction disagree at one end, which may indicate a read error. The rearrangement links TRBV6-2 or TRBV6-3 to TRBJ1-5; D is perhaps TRBD1 (6 bases). The CDR3 loop spans 17 amino acids. From germline, CDR1 is MNHEY and CDR2 SVGEGT. The CDR3 sequence is CASSCYGQGLENQPQHF. For the CDR3, the DNA is TGTGCCAGCAGTTGCTATGGGCAGGGGTTAGAGAATCAGCCCCAACATTTT.

In its sample, this clonotype was seen a few times. This chain uses TRBV20-1 with TRBJ2-7; 14 bases align to TRBD2. Looked up from germline, CDR1 is DFQATT and CDR2 is SNEGSKA (reference sequence). The J segment lost 4 bases and the V segment lost 4 bases, leaving 3 bases of the junction unmatched. The CDR3 has 14 amino acids. CDR3 sequence reads: CSANGLAGGYEQYF. In DNA form, the CDR3 reads TGCAGTGCTAATGGACTAGCGGGAGGATACGAGCAGTACTTC.

This clonotype has only one observation. A much larger clone lies one base from this, so it may be a read error. V usage is TRBV7-9 and J usage is TRBJ2-5; D is undetermined. The CDR3 covers 14 residues. Germline CDR1 reads SEHNR; CDR2 reads FQNEAQ (reference sequence). The CDR3 sequence: CASSLSRLEEAQYF. CDR3 nucleotides: TGTGCCAGCAGCTTATCTCGTTTGGAAGAGGCCCAGTACTTC.

Note on this clonotype: Sequence at one end of the junction differs from germline and may be a read error. V usage is TRBV6-2 or TRBV6-3 and J usage is TRBJ2-3; 14 nucleotides align to TRBD2. Germline CDR1 and CDR2: MNHEY and SVGEGT. This CDR3 has 19 residues. The CDR3 bases are TGTGCTAGCAGTCTCTCGACTAGCGGGGGGGCCTTTGATGTAGATACGCAGTATTTT. It specifies CASSLSTSGGAFDVDTQYF.

Note on this clonotype: This may arise from a read error, as a much more abundant clone is one base away. The genes are TRBV30 and TRBJ1-1; D is unresolved. This CDR3 comprises 12 residues. Germline V gives CDR1 GTSNPN, CDR2 SVGIG (reference sequence). Between the trimmed V and J ends, which lost 4 bases and 3 bases, there was a span of 9 bases. CDR3 bases: TGTGCCTGGACTCTAAAGGACACTGAAGCTTTCTTT. This encodes CAWTLKDTEAFF.

As regards this clonotype: One junction end does not reproduce the germline sequence, and a read error may be involved. V is TRBV11-2 and J is TRBJ2-2, with D possibly matching TRBD1 (6 bases). The CDR3 is made up of 17 amino acids. CDR1 and CDR2 from the germline V gene are SGHAT and FQNNGV. CDR3 sequence: CPSSFDRDIVGTGELFF. The CDR3 nucleotides read TGTCCCAGCAGCTTTGATCGGGACATAGTCGGCACCGGGGAGCTGTTTTTT.

This sequence joins TRBV6-6 and TRBJ2-1; 9 positions match TRBD2. The germline CDR1 and CDR2 sequences are MNHNY and SVGAGI (reference sequence). The CDR3 runs to 19 residues. Trimming cost V 0 bases and J 9 bases; bases outside gene matches: 18. CDR3 residues: CASSYSIFGGLAGKVEQFF. As DNA, the CDR3 is TGTGCCAGCAGTTACTCTATCTTTGGGGGACTAGCAGGAAAGGTTGAGCAGTTCTTC.

This clonotype was seen ten or more times. The chain links TRBV5-1 to TRBJ2-2; D is undetermined. This CDR3 is built from 14 residues. Per the germline V gene, CDR1 is SGHRS and CDR2 is YFSETQ. V lost 0 bases, J lost 1 base, and 4 bases lay in between. As DNA, the CDR3 is TGCGCCAGCAGCTTGGGACAGAACACCGGGGAGCTGTTTTTT. Its translation is CASSLGQNTGELFF.

With regard to this clonotype: Since the CDR3 does not end with the conserved phenylalanine or tryptophan, this likely comes from a read error. V usage is TRBV4-1 and J usage is TRBJ1-2, with D tentatively TRBD1 (5 bases). This CDR3 comprises 13 residues. Between the trimmed V and J ends, which lost 4 bases and 6 bases, there was a span of 12 bases. Germline loops: CDR1 MGHRA, CDR2 YSYEKL. CDR3: CASSRSIGDGYTL. CDR3 sequence (DNA): TGCGCCAGCAGCCGCTCGATAGGGGATGGCTACACCTTA.